A selection of T cell receptor beta chains follows, all from one sample in a study of T-cell reconstitution after alpha-beta-depleted transplantation in children. TCRdb recomputed calls from the PCR reads with MiXCR, one row per CDR3 protein. Here the sample spans around 340,000 distinct CDR3 sequences, 13% being singletons. The sequences come from PBMCs, collected from the stem cell graft. The receptors derive from a human donor who donated a stem cell graft to a child with Fanconi anemia. CDR3s leave out the opening cysteine and the closing phenylalanine or tryptophan. Each record gives: D gene, V gene, clone size, CDR3 protein. D genes are given only for firm matches. Some rows have no size entry. The others give once, few or many, or a class for an expanded clone.

TRBD2 | TRBV10-3 | many | AISYSGTSGVYNEQF
TRBD2 | TRBV24-1 | . | ATSVAGAGELF
TRBD1 | TRBV20-1 | . | SAPITGDNRQPQH
TRBD2 | TRBV6-1 | . | ASNAGTSGGARTDTQY
. | TRBV3-1 | . | ASSPLQGASEAF
. | TRBV24-1 | few | ATSDGRGSNTEAF
. | TRBV7-9 | . | ASSFSQVNTEAF
. | TRBV6-2/TRBV6-3 | . | ASSYGRNQLNTEAF
. | TRBV28 | . | ASSSLTGRGWSENNEQF
TRBD2 | TRBV4-3 | . | ASSPVSGGTTDTQY
. | TRBV3-1 | . | ASSHYQETQY
. | TRBV5-1 | . | ASSSVLRNQETQY
. | TRBV11-3 | . | ATSLGGNTEAF
. | TRBV29-1 | many | SVCPGANTGELF
. | TRBV12-3/TRBV12-4 | few | ASSPIKGRGSGANVLT
. | TRBV7-2 | . | ASRLTETQY
. | TRBV12-3/TRBV12-4 | many | ASSFRGGGETQY
. | TRBV29-1 | . | SVESGESYGYT
. | TRBV7-8 | few | ASSPLRDGQF